The source of this TCR beta chain is a study of tumor and adjacent non-tumor tissue in lung cancer. Broader study findings: Top 100 clones took a larger repertoire share in normal lung. Shorter survival was associated with higher TCR diversity in tumors. Compared with tumor, normal lung showed significantly lower TCR diversity.

Germline V gene sequence: CDR1 MGHRA, CDR2 YSYEKL. This CDR3 region has 19 residues. V trimming: 3 bases; J trimming: 3 bases; junction bases outside the gene matches: 8. A modified ARM-PCR protocol with three rounds of nested PCR amplified TCRbeta. TCRdb ran MiXCR on the multiplex PCR reads and lists one entry per CDR3 protein. The sample carries 60,000 to 90,000 distinct CDR3 sequences, about two thirds recorded once. This clonotype was counted ten times or more. As yet, its antigen is unknown. The template was RNA from unsorted bulk tissue. This non-tumor lung sample came from over 3 cm beyond the tumor edge.

This receptor was obtained from a woman in her forties or fifties with non-small cell lung cancer. Sequences were obtained from distant non-tumor lung tissue. J is TRBJ2-1 and V is TRBV4-1; 16 bases map to TRBD2. In DNA form, the CDR3 reads TGCGCCAGCAGCCACCCGGGACTAGCGGGAGGGAACCACTACAATGAGCAGTTCTTC. Translation gives CASSHPGLAGGNHYNEQFF.